This TCR beta chain is drawn from a study of T cells in tuberculosis. Sequencing was performed with immunoSEQ multiplex PCR; in TCRdb, only in-frame clones are kept and a portion is missing. In the table there are under 35,000 clones, about 91% of which are singletons. The CDR3 sequence is 14 residues long. Germline CDR1 and CDR2: SNHLY and FYNNEI. Trimming shortened V by 7 bases and J by 1 base, and 13 bases separated the two germline ends. The sample's time point: new active TB diagnosis, blood taken before or within 7 days of starting treatment. The receptor was derived from an adult with tuberculosis. Some clones in this sample may be carry-over from other donors' samples. Sequencing used PBMCs, obtained at tuberculosis diagnosis. This chain joins TRBV2 and TRBJ1-2; unclear D gene. CDR3 nucleotide sequence: TGTGCCAGCATTGCCGGAGCATTTAACTATGGCTACACCTTC. Protein: CASIAGAFNYGYTF.